What follows is one T cell receptor (beta chain) and its context. Antigen: not known. The same CDR3 can be traced to other DNA sequences in this sample. The CDR3 contains 15 residues. Germline values: CDR1 ENHRY, CDR2 SYGVKD. The trim removed 0 bases at V and 0 bases at J, leaving 1 base unmatched. This record comes from a study of shared clonotypes between healthy human individuals. About the study: Ranging from 18 to 49 in age, donors were a couple of women and three men. Notes on the study in general: Naive subsets generally had larger estimated richness than memory subsets.

Nashville, Tennessee was home to all donors, each a Caucasian adult. TCRdb's table, derived via immunoSEQ multiplex PCR, lists solely in-frame clones and lacks some. The sample holds more than 1,200,000 clones, about 98.5% seen once. Sequencing input: naive CD4+ T cells sorted from blood. The subset: CD45RA+ positively selected. The chain has TRBV10-3 and TRBJ2-7; 8 nucleotides agree with TRBD1. The clonotype originates from a man aged 25-45 years in good health. This chain's CDR3 is CAISESGQGSYEQYF. The CDR3 bases are TGTGCCATCAGTGAGTCTGGACAGGGCTCCTACGAGCAGTACTTC.